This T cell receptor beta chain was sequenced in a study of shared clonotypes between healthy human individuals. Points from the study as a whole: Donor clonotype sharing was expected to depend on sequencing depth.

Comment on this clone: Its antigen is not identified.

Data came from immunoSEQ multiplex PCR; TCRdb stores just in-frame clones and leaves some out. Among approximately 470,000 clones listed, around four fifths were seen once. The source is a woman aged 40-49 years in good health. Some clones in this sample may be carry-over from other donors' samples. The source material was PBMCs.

The CDR3, as DNA: TGTGCCACCAGCAGAGGACTAGCGGGAGGGGAGACCCAGTACTTC. Translating gives CATSRGLAGGETQYF. The rearrangement uses TRBV15 and TRBJ2-5; 14 bases are a match to TRBD2. Germline values: CDR1 LNHNV, CDR2 YYDKDF (reference sequence). V was pared by 1 base and J by 5 bases, with 0 bases of the junction left unmatched. This CDR3 comprises 15 residues.